This T cell receptor (beta chain) derives from a study of blood T cells in healthy people across ages. The use of a sample-barcoded 5' primer and a J-beta primer mix characterized a second PCR of about 6 to 12 cycles. TCRdb passed the 5' RACE reads through MiXCR, listing each CDR3 protein once. The sample includes 1,100,000 or so distinct CDR3 sequences, 45% seen only once; the top ten take approximately 17%. The CDR3 sequence is 12 residues long. Trimming cost V 4 bases and J 6 bases, with 4 bases left between them. Germline CDR1 SNHLY, CDR2 FYNNEI. The TCR comes from a woman aged 55-75 years in good health. The specimen was blood. The chain combines TRBV2 with TRBJ2-6; D unresolved. The CDR3 DNA reads as TGTGCCAGCAGTGGGCTGGCCAACGTCCTGACTTTC. Its translation: CASSGLANVLTF.